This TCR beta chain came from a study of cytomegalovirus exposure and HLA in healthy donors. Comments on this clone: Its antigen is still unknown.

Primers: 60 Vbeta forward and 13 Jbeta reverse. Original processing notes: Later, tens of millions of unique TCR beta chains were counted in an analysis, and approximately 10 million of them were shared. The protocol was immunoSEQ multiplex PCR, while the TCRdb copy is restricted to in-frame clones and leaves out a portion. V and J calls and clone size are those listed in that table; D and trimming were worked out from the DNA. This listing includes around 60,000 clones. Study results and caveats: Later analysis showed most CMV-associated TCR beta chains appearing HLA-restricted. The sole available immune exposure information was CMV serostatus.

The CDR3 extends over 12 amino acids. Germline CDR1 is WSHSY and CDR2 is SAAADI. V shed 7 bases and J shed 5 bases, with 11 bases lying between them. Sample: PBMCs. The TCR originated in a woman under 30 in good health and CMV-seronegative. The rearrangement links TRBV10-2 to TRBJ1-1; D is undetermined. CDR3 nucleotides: TGCGCCAGCACCGGGGAGGGAACTGAAGCTTTCTTT. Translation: CASTGEGTEAFF.